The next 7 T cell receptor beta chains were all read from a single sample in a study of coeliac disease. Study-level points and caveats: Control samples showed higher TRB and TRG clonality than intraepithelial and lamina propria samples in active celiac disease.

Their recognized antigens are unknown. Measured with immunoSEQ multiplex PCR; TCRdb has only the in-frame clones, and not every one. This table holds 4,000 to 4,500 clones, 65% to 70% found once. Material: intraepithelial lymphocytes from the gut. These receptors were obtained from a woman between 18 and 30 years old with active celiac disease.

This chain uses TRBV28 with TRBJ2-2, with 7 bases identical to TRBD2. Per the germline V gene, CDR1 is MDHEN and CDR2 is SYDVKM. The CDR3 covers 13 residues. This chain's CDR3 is CVSSGSNTGELFF. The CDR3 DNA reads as TGTGTCTCTAGCGGATCGAACACCGGGGAGCTGTTTTTT. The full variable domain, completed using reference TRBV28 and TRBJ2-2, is DVKVTQSSRYLVKRTGEKVFLECVQDMDHENMFWYRQDPGLGLRLIYFSYDVKMKEKGDIPEGYSVSREKKERFSLILESASTNQTSMYLCVSSGSNTGELFFGEGSRLTVL.

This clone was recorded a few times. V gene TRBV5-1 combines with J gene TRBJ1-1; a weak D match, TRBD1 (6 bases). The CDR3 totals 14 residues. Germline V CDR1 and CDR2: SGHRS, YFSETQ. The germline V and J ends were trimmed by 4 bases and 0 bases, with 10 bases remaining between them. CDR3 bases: TGCGCCAGCAGCCCAGGGGTAATGAACACTGAAGCTTTCTTT. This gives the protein CASSPGVMNTEAFF.

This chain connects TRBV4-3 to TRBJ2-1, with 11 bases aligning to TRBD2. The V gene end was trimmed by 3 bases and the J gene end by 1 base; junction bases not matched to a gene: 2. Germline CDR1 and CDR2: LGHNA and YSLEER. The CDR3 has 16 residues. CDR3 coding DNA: TGCGCCAGCAGCCACATAGCGGGGGGGTCCTACAATGAGCAGTTCTTC. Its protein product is CASSHIAGGSYNEQFF.

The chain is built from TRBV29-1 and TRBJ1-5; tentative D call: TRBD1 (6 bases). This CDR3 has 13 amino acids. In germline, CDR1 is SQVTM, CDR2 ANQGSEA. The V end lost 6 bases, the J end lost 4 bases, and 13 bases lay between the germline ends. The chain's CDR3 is CSVRTESNQPQHF. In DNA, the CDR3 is TGCAGCGTAAGGACAGAAAGTAATCAGCCCCAGCATTTT.

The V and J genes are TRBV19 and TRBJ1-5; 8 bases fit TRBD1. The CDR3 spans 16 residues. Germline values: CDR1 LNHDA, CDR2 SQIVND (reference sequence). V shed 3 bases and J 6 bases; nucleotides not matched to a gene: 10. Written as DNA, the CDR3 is TGTGCCAGTAGTATTTCAGGGGGCGACTCGGCTCAGCCCCAGCATTTT. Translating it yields CASSISGGDSAQPQHF.

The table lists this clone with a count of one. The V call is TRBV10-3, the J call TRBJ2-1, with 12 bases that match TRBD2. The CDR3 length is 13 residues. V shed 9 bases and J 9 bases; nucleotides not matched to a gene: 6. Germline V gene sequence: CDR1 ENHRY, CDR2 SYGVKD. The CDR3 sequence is CAIASGRAAEQFF. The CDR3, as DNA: TGTGCCATTGCTAGCGGGAGGGCCGCTGAGCAGTTCTTC.

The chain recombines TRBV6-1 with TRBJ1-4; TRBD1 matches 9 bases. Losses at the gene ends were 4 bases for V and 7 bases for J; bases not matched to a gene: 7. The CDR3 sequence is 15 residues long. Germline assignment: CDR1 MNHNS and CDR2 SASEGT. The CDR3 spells CASSGGDRVSEKLFF. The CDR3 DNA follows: TGTGCCAGCAGTGGGGGGGACAGGGTAAGTGAAAAACTGTTTTTT.